A single sample gave rise to the 20 T cell receptor beta chains below, sequenced in a study of blood T cell repertoires in COVID-19. Clones were sequenced by immunoSEQ multiplex PCR, and TCRdb holds only the in-frame ones, with some missing. The sample has nearly 250,000 clones, around 89% seen once. The sample comprised PBMCs or T cells enriched from blood (not recorded which). These receptors all stem from a man aged 50 to 59 who had been exposed to COVID-19.

The V call is TRBV11-2, the J call TRBJ1-1, with 9 bases matching TRBD1. Germline trimming cut 1 base from V and 5 bases from J; bases unmatched to any gene: 5. Per the germline V gene, CDR1 is SGHAT and CDR2 is FQNNGV. The CDR3 contains 15 residues. This chain's CDR3 is CASSLVYGQGTEAFF. Written as DNA, the CDR3 is TGTGCCAGCAGCTTAGTGTATGGACAGGGGACTGAAGCTTTCTTT.

The CDR3 bases are TGCGCCAGCAGCTTGGATCAGGAGACCCAGTACTTC. It yields the protein CASSLDQETQYF. V and J are TRBV5-1 and TRBJ2-5; no definite D call. Germline V gives CDR1 SGHRS, CDR2 YFSETQ. Deletions cut 0 bases from V and 5 bases from J, with 5 bases between. The CDR3 is made up of 12 amino acids.

The chain recombines TRBV12-3 or TRBV12-4 with TRBJ1-6, with D maybe TRBD1 (6 bases). The CDR3 contains 13 residues. V lost 8 bases and J 12 bases, leaving 17 bases between the germline ends. As DNA, the CDR3 is TGTGCCAGCGTCGCCGATAGGGGGTTACCCCTCCACTTT. Translation gives CASVADRGLPLHF.

The gene calls are TRBV6-1 and TRBJ2-7; TRBD1 might be the D (6 bases). The germline V gene has CDR1 MNHNS and CDR2 SASEGT. V lost 1 base, J lost 0 bases, and 10 bases lay in between. The CDR3 covers 15 residues. The CDR3 spells CASSEGTANSYEQYF. The CDR3 bases are TGTGCCAGCAGTGAAGGGACAGCTAACTCCTACGAGCAGTACTTC.

This rearrangement joins TRBV4-1 to TRBJ2-1; D is uncertain. The CDR3 is made up of 14 amino acids. Germline V gene data show CDR1 as MGHRA and CDR2 as YSYEKL. V was cut by 1 base and J by 3 bases, with 7 bases left in between. CDR3 bases: TGCGCCAGCAGCCAAGTGTCCTACTACAATGAGCAGTTCTTC. Translation: CASSQVSYYNEQFF.

The rearrangement joins TRBV27 to TRBJ2-3; tentatively, D is TRBD1 (6 bases). Trimming removed 5 bases at V and 3 bases at J, with 27 bases between. Germline values: CDR1 MNHEY, CDR2 SMNVEV (reference sequence). The CDR3 length is 19 residues. The CDR3: CASSLIRQASEIGTDTQYF. CDR3 in DNA: TGTGCCAGCAGTCTAATAAGACAGGCCTCGGAAATCGGGACAGATACGCAGTATTTT.

The chain is built from TRBV25-1 and TRBJ1-2, with D tentatively TRBD1 (5 bases). The CDR3 loop spans 14 amino acids. The V end lost 11 bases, the J end lost 8 bases, and 24 bases lay between the germline ends. Germline CDR1 reads MGHDK; CDR2 reads SYGVNS. The DNA for the CDR3 is TGTGCCTCCGAACTATGGACCGTCCAGGGAGGCTACACCTTC. It yields the protein CASELWTVQGGYTF.

The rearrangement links TRBV6-4 to TRBJ2-7; tentatively, D is TRBD1 (6 bases). The CDR3 is 16 residues long. The V end was cut by 7 bases, the J end by 2 bases, with 21 bases between. Germline values: CDR1 MRHNA, CDR2 SNTAGT. Here the CDR3 DNA reads TGTGCCAGCAATAGGAAACGGGACATCCTAACCTACGAGCAGTACGTC. This sequence encodes CASNRKRDILTYEQYV.

This chain uses TRBV11-2 with TRBJ1-6; 7 positions agree with TRBD1. The CDR3 is 16 residues long. The germline gives CDR1 SGHAT, CDR2 FQNNGV. The trim removed 1 base at V and 4 bases at J, leaving 4 bases unmatched. The DNA of the CDR3 is TGTGCCAGCAGCTTAGTAGGGGGCCTGTATAATTCACCCCTCCACTTT. Protein: CASSLVGGLYNSPLHF.

V usage is TRBV6-5 and J usage is TRBJ2-2; D perhaps matches TRBD1 (5 bases). This CDR3 spans 15 amino acids. V gave up 6 bases and J gave up 1 base, with 12 bases separating them. Looked up from germline, CDR1 is MNHEY and CDR2 is SVGAGI. In DNA form, the CDR3 reads TGTGCCAGCAGGATCCCAAGGGGGAACACCGGGGAGCTGTTTTTT. It is translated as CASRIPRGNTGELFF.

This clone was seen only once. V and J are TRBV5-1 and TRBJ1-1; 7 bases are shared with TRBD1. V trimming: 3 bases; J trimming: 2 bases; junction bases outside the gene matches: 7. The CDR3 is 15 residues long. Germline CDR1 is SGHRS and CDR2 is YFSETQ. Written as DNA, the CDR3 is TGCGCCAGCAGCTCCCGGGACAGAGTAAACACTGAAGCTTTCTTT. It codes for CASSSRDRVNTEAFF.

The V and J genes are TRBV18 and TRBJ1-4; TRBD1 is a possible D gene (5 bases). With 4 bases removed from V and 4 bases from J, the gap between germline ends came to 7 bases. CDR1 is KGHSH and CDR2 is LQKENI in the germline V gene. The CDR3 sequence is 13 residues long. CDR3 bases: TGTGCCAGCTCACGGGGGGTTAATGAAAAACTGTTTTTT. This translates into CASSRGVNEKLFF. Looking up the rest from reference TRBV18 and TRBJ1-4 gives the full variable domain: NAGVMQNPRHLVRRRGQEARLRCSPMKGHSHVYWYRQLPEEGLKFMVYLQKENIIDESGMPKERFSAEFPKEGPSILRIQQVVRGDSAAYFCASSRGVNEKLFFGSGTQLSVL.

The V and J genes are TRBV5-4 and TRBJ1-6; D is unresolved. Trimming pared 4 bases from V and 7 bases from J, leaving 6 bases between. Germline V gene sequence: CDR1 SGHNT, CDR2 YYREEE (reference sequence). There are 12 residues in the CDR3. CDR3 coding DNA: TGTGCCAGCAGCAGAGAGAATTCACCCCTCCACTTT. It encodes CASSRENSPLHF.

The chain links TRBV5-1 to TRBJ1-2; 9 nucleotides align to TRBD1. There are 15 residues in the CDR3. Trimming at V came to 0 bases and at J to 5 bases, leaving 5 bases not matched to a gene. Germline V gives CDR1 SGHRS, CDR2 YFSETQ. The CDR3 protein is CASSLGTGATYGYTF. The CDR3, as DNA: TGCGCCAGCAGCTTGGGGACAGGGGCCACTTATGGCTACACCTTC. The whole variable domain, filled in from reference TRBV5-1 and TRBJ1-2, reads KAGVTQTPRYLIKTRGQQVTLSCSPISGHRSVSWYQQTPGQGLQFLFEYFSETQRNKGNFPGRFSGRQFSNSRSEMNVSTLELGDSALYLCASSLGTGATYGYTFGSGTRLTVV.

The chain joins TRBV15 to TRBJ1-1; D gene unclear. The CDR3 spans 12 residues. The germline gives CDR1 LNHNV, CDR2 YYDKDF (reference sequence). V shed 5 bases and J shed 5 bases, with 9 bases lying between them. This CDR3 reads CATSPRRTEAFF. The CDR3 nucleotides read TGTGCCACCAGCCCCCGGAGGACTGAAGCTTTCTTT.

The CDR3 DNA reads as TGTGCCAGCAGTTACCGTAAGGGAGTATATACCGGGGAGCTGTTTTTT. Protein: CASSYRKGVYTGELFF. This chain joins TRBV6-5 and TRBJ2-2, with D possibly being TRBD2 (5 bases). Germline V CDR1 and CDR2: MNHEY, SVGAGI. The CDR3 is made up of 16 amino acids. V lost 2 bases, J lost 5 bases, and 15 bases lay in between.

V and J are TRBV7-9 and TRBJ1-4; 7 bases match TRBD1. CDR3 length: 15 amino acids. The V and J ends lost 1 base and 5 bases, in that order; junction bases with no gene match: 4. CDR1 and CDR2 from the germline V gene are SEHNR and FQNEAQ (reference sequence). In DNA form, the CDR3 reads TGTGCCAGCAGCTTAGAGGGCAGGGGGAATGAAAAACTGTTTTTT. This encodes CASSLEGRGNEKLFF.

The genes are TRBV3-1 (or the pseudogene TRBV3-2) and TRBJ1-5; tentatively, D is TRBD1 (6 bases). The CDR3 runs 15 residues. The germline V and J ends were trimmed by 1 base and 3 bases, with 10 bases remaining between them. Germline V CDR1 and CDR2: LGHDT, YNNKEL (reference sequence). CDR3 residues: CASSQGGQNNQPQHF. CDR3 in DNA: TGTGCCAGCAGCCAAGGCGGACAGAACAATCAGCCCCAGCATTTT.

The chain uses TRBV20-1 and TRBJ2-7; no definite D call. This CDR3 comprises 15 residues. The V and J ends lost 3 bases and 6 bases respectively, with 21 bases between them. CDR1 and CDR2 (germline): DFQATT, SNEGSKA (reference sequence). DNA of the CDR3: TGCAGTGCTAGTCCCAGGTACCTCCTTTCAGTCGAGCAGTACTTC. Protein sequence: CSASPRYLLSVEQYF.

V usage is TRBV7-3 and J usage is TRBJ2-3; 7 nucleotides line up with TRBD2. V was pared by 3 bases and J by 0 bases, with 3 bases of the junction left unmatched. Germline CDR1 reads SGHTA; CDR2 reads FQGTGA. This CDR3 has 15 amino acids. The CDR3: CASSLGLPSTDTQYF. CDR3 bases: TGTGCCAGCAGCTTGGGACTACCTAGCACAGATACGCAGTATTTT.